Below are 16 T cell receptor beta chains sequenced from a single sample in a study of blood T cell repertoires in COVID-19. Sequenced by immunoSEQ multiplex PCR; TCRdb stores in-frame clones only, minus some. The sample lists approximately 300,000 clones, over 75% seen once, with approximately 5% in the top ten. The sample was PBMCs or T cells enriched from blood (not recorded which). The receptors derive from a woman in her twenties or thirties who had recovered from COVID-19.

CDR3 region: CASSQTQGEIEAFF. CDR3 DNA: TGTGCCAGCAGCCAGACCCAGGGGGAGATCGAAGCTTTCTTT. This chain connects TRBV3-1 (or the pseudogene TRBV3-2) to TRBJ1-1; 7 bases match TRBD1. This CDR3 contains 14 residues. V trimming: 3 bases; J trimming: 8 bases; junction bases outside the gene matches: 9. Germline V gene data show CDR1 as LGHDT and CDR2 as YNNKEL (reference sequence).

This clone was seen at least ten times. The chain joins TRBV15 to TRBJ1-2; 8 bases are shared with TRBD1. The germline CDR1 and CDR2 sequences are LNHNV and YYDKDF (reference sequence). This CDR3 region has 13 residues. J was trimmed by 8 bases and V by 6 bases; bases with no gene match: 8. CDR3 sequence: CATSVRTGQGYTF. In DNA, the CDR3 is TGTGCCACCAGTGTACGGACAGGGCAAGGCTACACCTTC.

Turning to this clone: This CDR3 is also generated by other DNA sequences in the sample. The rearrangement uses TRBV6-5 and TRBJ1-1; TRBD1 matches 11 bases. CDR1 is MNHEY, CDR2 SVGAGI, per germline. V gave up 2 bases and J gave up 2 bases; unmatched junction bases: 1. The CDR3 has 15 amino acids. CDR3 amino acids: CASSYGTGGNTEAFF. CDR3 DNA sequence: TGTGCCAGCAGTTACGGGACAGGGGGAAACACTGAAGCTTTCTTT.

This clone was counted between two and nine times. The V gene is TRBV2, the J gene TRBJ1-1; tentatively, D is TRBD1 (5 bases). This CDR3 contains 13 residues. Deletions cut 7 bases from V and 4 bases from J, with 13 bases between. Germline V CDR1 and CDR2: SNHLY, FYNNEI. The chain's CDR3 is CASTDTGGTEAFF. DNA of the CDR3: TGTGCCAGCACAGACACGGGGGGCACTGAAGCTTTCTTT. The full variable domain, rest sourced from reference TRBV2 and TRBJ1-1, is EPEVTQTPSHQVTQMGQEVILRCVPISNHLYFYWYRQILGQKVEFLVSFYNNEISEKSEIFDDQFSVERPDGSNFTLKIRSTKLEDSAMYFCASTDTGGTEAFFGQGTRLTVV.

Of note for this clone: This CDR3 is also generated by other DNA sequences in the sample. V is TRBV3-1 (or the pseudogene TRBV3-2) and J is TRBJ1-1; D perhaps matches TRBD1 (5 bases). V was trimmed by 2 bases and J by 3 bases, leaving 13 bases between them. From germline, CDR1 is LGHDT and CDR2 YNNKEL (reference sequence). This CDR3 spans 15 amino acids. The DNA for the CDR3 is TGTGCCAGCAGCCAATTGGGGCAGGGCGACACTGAAGCTTTCTTT. Its protein is CASSQLGQGDTEAFF.

This clone has ten or more counts. The gene calls are TRBV19 and TRBJ1-6; no clear D gene. V dropped 6 bases and J dropped 7 bases, with 19 bases sitting between them. Germline CDR1 is LNHDA and CDR2 is SQIVND (reference sequence). This CDR3 is 16 amino acids long. The CDR3 DNA is TGTGCCAGTAGGGACGGGATTGGGCGGGCCAATTCACCCCTCCACTTT. Its protein product is CASRDGIGRANSPLHF. Filled out from reference TRBV19 and TRBJ1-6, the complete variable domain reads DGGITQSPKYLFRKEGQNVTLSCEQNLNHDAMYWYRQDPGQGLRLIYYSQIVNDFQKGDIAEGYSVSREKKESFPLTVTSAQKNPTAFYLCASRDGIGRANSPLHFGNGTRLTVT.

The chain is built from TRBV6-2 or TRBV6-3 and TRBJ2-1, with D perhaps TRBD1 (6 bases). The CDR3 runs 13 residues. V lost 0 bases and J 6 bases, leaving 6 bases between the germline ends. The germline CDR1 and CDR2 sequences are MNHEY and SVGEGT. CDR3 residues: CASSYSTGNEQFF. The CDR3 DNA is TGTGCCAGCAGTTACTCGACAGGCAATGAGCAGTTCTTC.

The V gene is TRBV5-1, the J gene TRBJ1-1; D remains ambiguous. The ends were cut back, 0 bases at V and 0 bases at J, with 18 bases in the middle. There are 18 residues in the CDR3. CDR1 SGHRS and CDR2 YFSETQ come from the germline V gene. The CDR3 DNA reads TGCGCCAGCAGCTTGGAATCAGCGGGGAGGTACATGAACACTGAAGCTTTCTTT. Translating it yields CASSLESAGRYMNTEAFF.

The CDR3 sequence is CASSLRTGGIVGYTF. The CDR3 bases are TGTGCCAGCAGCCTACGGACAGGGGGTATAGTTGGCTACACCTTC. The genes are TRBV13 and TRBJ1-2; 10 nucleotides align to TRBD1. The CDR3 runs to 15 residues. The germline V gene encodes CDR1 PRHDT and CDR2 FYEKMQ (reference sequence). Trimming cost V 5 bases and J 7 bases; bases outside gene matches: 10.

This chain connects TRBV10-3 to TRBJ2-5, with 9 bases identical to TRBD1. Losses at the gene ends were 6 bases for V and 2 bases for J; bases not matched to a gene: 4. CDR1 ENHRY and CDR2 SYGVKD come from the germline V gene. CDR3 length equals 14 residues. CDR3 protein: CAIRGTGTQETQYF. CDR3 in DNA: TGTGCCATCAGGGGGACAGGGACACAAGAGACCCAGTACTTC.

V usage is TRBV6-4 and J usage is TRBJ1-6; no reliable D call. The V end lost 4 bases, the J end lost 10 bases, and 11 bases lay between the germline ends. Germline loops: CDR1 MRHNA, CDR2 SNTAGT. The CDR3 has 13 amino acids. The CDR3 protein is CASSAGVGSPLHF. CDR3 nucleotide sequence: TGTGCCAGCAGTGCCGGGGTGGGCTCACCCCTCCACTTT.

The chain uses TRBV4-1 and TRBJ2-4, with 7 nucleotides matching TRBD1. CDR1 and CDR2 (germline): MGHRA, YSYEKL. The CDR3 is 14 residues long. V gave up 2 bases and J gave up 8 bases; unmatched junction bases: 6. The CDR3, as DNA: TGCGCCAGCAGCCAAAGACAGGGAGCGGACATTCAGTACTTC. Encoded protein: CASSQRQGADIQYF.

This chain uses TRBV7-2 with TRBJ1-4; possible D gene TRBD1, 6 bases. Germline V gene lookup returns CDR1 SGHTA and CDR2 FQGNSA. CDR3 length equals 14 residues. With 2 bases removed from V and 6 bases from J, the gap between germline ends came to 10 bases. CDR3 coding DNA: TGTGCCAGCAGCTTAATCAGGGGAGATGAAAAACTGTTTTTT. Translated: CASSLIRGDEKLFF. Combining the CDR3 with reference TRBV7-2 and TRBJ1-4 gives the whole variable domain GAGVSQSPSNKVTEKGKDVELRCDPISGHTALYWYRQSLGQGLEFLIYFQGNSAPDKSGLPSDRFSAERTGGSVSTLTIQRTQQEDSAVYLCASSLIRGDEKLFFGSGTQLSVL.

J is TRBJ1-1 and V is TRBV7-9; 8 bases agree with TRBD1. After removal of 0 bases from V and 0 bases from J, the junction contained 6 bases not matched to a gene. The germline V gene encodes CDR1 SEHNR and CDR2 FQNEAQ (reference sequence). The CDR3 loop spans 17 amino acids. The CDR3 nucleotides read TGTGCCAGCAGCTTAGCCGACAGGGGATTCTTGAACACTGAAGCTTTCTTT. Its translation is CASSLADRGFLNTEAFF.

The chain combines TRBV7-9 with TRBJ2-5, with TRBD2 matching 9 bases. Germline V gene data show CDR1 as SEHNR and CDR2 as FQNEAQ (reference sequence). After removal of 3 bases from V and 5 bases from J, the junction contained 7 bases not matched to a gene. The CDR3 totals 15 residues. The DNA for the CDR3 is TGTGCCAGCAGCTTCGCGGGGGGGCCCCGGGAGACCCAGTACTTC. Protein sequence: CASSFAGGPRETQYF.

The rearrangement joins TRBV27 to TRBJ1-6; D ambiguous. The germline CDR1 and CDR2 sequences are MNHEY and SMNVEV (reference sequence). The V gene lost 2 bases and the J gene lost 7 bases, with 9 bases spanning the gap. The CDR3 extends over 14 amino acids. The CDR3 loop reads CASSLLRTNSPLHF. The CDR3 coding sequence is TGTGCCAGCAGTTTACTACGAACGAATTCACCCCTCCACTTT.